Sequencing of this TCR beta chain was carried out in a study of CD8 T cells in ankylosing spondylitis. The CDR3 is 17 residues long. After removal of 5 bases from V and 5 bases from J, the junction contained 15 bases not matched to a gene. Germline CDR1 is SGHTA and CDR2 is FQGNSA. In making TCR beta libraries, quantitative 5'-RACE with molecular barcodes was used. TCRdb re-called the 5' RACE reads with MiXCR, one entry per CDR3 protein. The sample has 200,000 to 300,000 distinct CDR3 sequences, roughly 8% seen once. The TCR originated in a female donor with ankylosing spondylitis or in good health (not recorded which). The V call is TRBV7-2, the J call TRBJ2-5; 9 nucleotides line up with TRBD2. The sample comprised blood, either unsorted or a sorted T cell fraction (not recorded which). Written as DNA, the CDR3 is TGTGCCAGCAGCCCGAGGGGGCTAGCGGGGTCCGGGGAGACCCAGTACTTC. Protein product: CASSPRGLAGSGETQYF.